These T cell receptor beta chains were read from a single sample in a study of blood T cell repertoires in COVID-19. TCRdb keeps only in-frame clones here, not all; method: immunoSEQ multiplex PCR. The top ten clones hold more than 4.5% of a sample with around 150,000 clones, around 92% of them seen once. The source material was peripheral blood. The receptors come from a young man with COVID-19, enrolled during active disease. The CDR3 runs from the conserved cysteine through the conserved F or W.

v_gene: TRBV25-1; j_gene: TRBJ1-2; CDR3aa: CASQLGGDYGYTF
v_gene: TRBV7-8; j_gene: TRBJ2-5; CDR3aa: CASSPTGAVQETQYF
v_gene: TRBV3-1/TRBV3-2; j_gene: TRBJ1-4; CDR3aa: CASSHNRAVNEKLFF
v_gene: TRBV5-4; j_gene: TRBJ1-1; CDR3aa: CASSLWQGEAFF
v_gene: TRBV11-1; j_gene: TRBJ1-6; CDR3aa: CASSLGGTGNSPLHF
v_gene: TRBV27; j_gene: TRBJ1-6; CDR3aa: CASSLIGRLGGNSPLHF
v_gene: TRBV19; j_gene: TRBJ1-2; CDR3aa: CASSTTDRRSEGYTF
v_gene: TRBV7-2; j_gene: TRBJ1-3; CDR3aa: CASSPHVGRNSGNTIYF
v_gene: TRBV10-2; j_gene: TRBJ2-3; CDR3aa: CASIFSGTDTQYF
v_gene: TRBV5-1; j_gene: TRBJ2-1; CDR3aa: CASSSRDSIYNEQFF
v_gene: TRBV4-1; j_gene: TRBJ1-6; CDR3aa: CASSPDRGTTPLHF
v_gene: TRBV24-1; j_gene: TRBJ1-6; CDR3aa: CATSDQGKGNSPLHF
v_gene: TRBV3-1/TRBV3-2; j_gene: TRBJ2-3; CDR3aa: CASSQQPWAGTDTQYF
v_gene: TRBV6-5; j_gene: TRBJ1-6; CDR3aa: CASARLISSPLHF
v_gene: TRBV4-2; j_gene: TRBJ2-3; CDR3aa: CASSQGGDANTQYF
v_gene: TRBV4-3; j_gene: TRBJ2-3; CDR3aa: CASSQVHSGGQIASTDTQYF
v_gene: TRBV7-9; j_gene: TRBJ2-3; CDR3aa: CASSLASTGSTQYF
v_gene: TRBV28; j_gene: TRBJ1-1; CDR3aa: CASSLSLRDKVAFF
v_gene: TRBV9; j_gene: TRBJ1-3; CDR3aa: CASSVELHSRSGNTIYF
v_gene: TRBV24-1; j_gene: TRBJ1-2; CDR3aa: CATSEGGPNYGYTF
v_gene: TRBV7-9; j_gene: TRBJ1-1; CDR3aa: CASSTRTGRMNTEAFF
v_gene: TRBV5-4; j_gene: TRBJ1-2; CDR3aa: CASSLNGRGLNYGYTF
v_gene: TRBV19; j_gene: TRBJ2-2; CDR3aa: CASSIGRLAGGPGRNRELFF
v_gene: TRBV5-4; j_gene: TRBJ2-7; CDR3aa: CASSFGQVRDEQYF
v_gene: TRBV7-9; j_gene: TRBJ2-5; CDR3aa: CASSFGPTGQETQYF
v_gene: TRBV5-1; j_gene: TRBJ2-1; CDR3aa: CASSLAGNEQFF
v_gene: TRBV7-2; j_gene: TRBJ2-7; CDR3aa: CASSPLGREGYEQYF
v_gene: TRBV19; j_gene: TRBJ2-4; CDR3aa: CASSMGAWNNIQYF
v_gene: TRBV5-6; j_gene: TRBJ1-1; CDR3aa: CASREGASGTEAFF
v_gene: TRBV7-3; j_gene: TRBJ2-1; CDR3aa: CASSLSSGMTNEQFF
v_gene: TRBV19; j_gene: TRBJ1-5; CDR3aa: CATDRGNQPQHF
v_gene: TRBV7-2; j_gene: TRBJ1-1; CDR3aa: CASSLAAGNTEAFF
v_gene: TRBV13; j_gene: TRBJ2-5; CDR3aa: CASSLGGSQETQYF
v_gene: TRBV4-3; j_gene: TRBJ1-2; CDR3aa: CASSFQGADYGYTF